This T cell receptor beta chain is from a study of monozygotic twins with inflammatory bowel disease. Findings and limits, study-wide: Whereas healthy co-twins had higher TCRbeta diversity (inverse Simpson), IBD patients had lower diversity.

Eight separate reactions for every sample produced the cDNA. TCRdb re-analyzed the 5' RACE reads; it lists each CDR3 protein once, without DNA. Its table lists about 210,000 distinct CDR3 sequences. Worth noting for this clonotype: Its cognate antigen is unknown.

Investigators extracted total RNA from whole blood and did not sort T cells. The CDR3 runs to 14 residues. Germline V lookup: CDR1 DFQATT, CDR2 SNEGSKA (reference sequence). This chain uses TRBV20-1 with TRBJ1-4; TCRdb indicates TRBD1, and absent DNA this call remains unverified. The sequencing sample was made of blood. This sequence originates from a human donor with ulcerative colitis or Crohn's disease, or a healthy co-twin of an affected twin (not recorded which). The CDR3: CSASDGTANEKLFF.